This T cell receptor beta chain was sequenced during a study of blood T cell repertoires in COVID-19. Measured with immunoSEQ multiplex PCR; TCRdb has only the in-frame clones, and not every one. The sample lists a few hundred thousand clones, roughly 90% occurring once. V lost 1 base and J lost 6; bases outside the gene matches: 4. The length of the CDR3 is 15 residues. Germline CDR1 and CDR2: MGHRA and YSYEKL. The sequencing input was peripheral blood. This chain joins TRBV4-1 and TRBJ2-2, with TRBD1 identical over 8 bases. This TCR was recovered from a man younger than 35 with active or convalescent COVID-19. This chain's CDR3 is CASSQGTGNPGELFF. The CDR3 nucleotides read TGCGCCAGCAGCCAAGGGACAGGGAATCCCGGGGAGCTGTTTTTT.